Included here is one T cell receptor (beta chain) sequence, with context. The sample holds a few counts of this clonotype. Its antigen remains unidentified. Per-base quality was not reported, and no clone a single base away is much larger than it. The data were taken from a study of T-cell memory formation after mild COVID-19 (dated by TCRdb to about 2021). Background for the entire study: Most TCR sequence clusters were specific to one of the two donors. The cohort was made up of two young adult volunteers, one female and one male, who were previously healthy. In two donors, T-cell clones that expanded and contracted after mild COVID-19 were tracked by sequencing TCRalpha and TCRbeta repertoires over time. Points the paper makes about the study in general: SARS-CoV-2 specificity was not confirmed for the second-wave clones peaking on day 37. The study included only a couple of mild cases, and larger cohorts that include severe cases with pre-infection samples were judged to be necessary. Some responding clones were detected in pre-infection memory, which suggested that pre-existing cross-reactive memory T cells had joined the SARS-CoV-2 response. Clones that contracted from day 15 to 85 showed balanced CD4/CD8 phenotypes, whereas a second wave of clones that expanded from day 15 to 37 leaned towards CD4+. Contracting CD4+ clones turned up mainly in the CM and EM memory subsets, whereas EMRA was where CD8+ clones were enriched.

PBMCs were isolated by Ficoll-Paque density gradient centrifugation. Sequencing instrument: Illumina NovaSeq 6000. cDNA libraries for TCRalpha and TCRbeta were prepared by 5'RACE using constant-segment primers, with sample barcodes and unique molecular identifiers added. RNA was extracted from every sample with Trizol reagent. Library amplification was performed in two PCR steps, and a second sample barcode and Illumina TruSeq adapters were introduced in the second step. Sequencing of libraries was performed on an Illumina NovaSeq with 2 x 150 bp paired-end reads. Turning to the authors' computational methods: With migec v1.2.7, reads were demultiplexed and then collapsed into UMI-guided consensus sequences. Using mixcr v2.1.11, UMI consensuses were aligned to TRA and TRB V and J templates and then assembled into clonotypes. A clonotype was counted as expanded or contracted only if both edgeR and NoisET called the change significant, with noise models trained on biological replicates. For edgeR calls, a false discovery rate-adjusted p below 0.01 and a log2 fold-change threshold of 1 were applied. As an exploratory analysis of dynamics, max-normalized trajectories of the 1000 most abundant clonotypes were examined with PCA combined with hierarchical clustering. Each responding clone was given a CD4 or CD8 phenotype based on the CD4+ and CD8+ repertoires, which had been sequenced separately. In TCRdb, the public reads were trimmed at Q25 with fastp and aligned with MiXCR, with productive beta chains retained. Each entry merges the rows of one CDR3 protein and shows their most common DNA and genes. TCRdb, not the original authors, processed these V and J calls. Counted in this sample were just over 400,000 distinct CDR3 sequences; less than 25% of them appeared once. The top ten constitute around 13% of the sample.

The receptor's source is an adult woman who had mild COVID-19 (a few samples of this study predate the infection). The sample titles of this study are shuffled in the database, so cell type and time point are left out; the donor was told from shared clones. The sample consisted of PBMCs or a T cell subset sorted from them (not recorded which).

The CDR3 loop reads CASTTGGYGGELFF. The bases are TGTGCCAGCACGACGGGAGGTTACGGCGGGGAGCTGTTTTTT. The rearranged chain carries TRBV6-2 or TRBV6-3 and TRBJ2-2, and 7 junction bases match TRBD2. CDR1 and CDR2 (MNHEY, SVGEGT) derive from the germline V gene. V is trimmed back by 7 bases and J by 7 bases, and the junction contains 9 bases that no gene match accounts for. From its cysteine to its phenylalanine, the CDR3 spans 14 amino acids. Only the CDR3 DNA stays, 42 bases, in frame from base 1.